Shown below are 11 T cell receptor beta chains from a single sample sequenced in a study of blood T cell repertoires in COVID-19. Produced via immunoSEQ multiplex PCR; TCRdb's table is partial and in-frame only. The sample carries a few hundred thousand clones, around 92% recorded once. The sample consisted of PBMCs or T cells enriched from blood (not recorded which). These receptors all come from a woman aged 45-65 years who had been exposed to COVID-19.

The rearrangement links TRBV28 to TRBJ1-6; 10 bases match TRBD1. In germline, CDR1 is MDHEN, CDR2 SYDVKM. V lost 4 bases to trimming and J lost 7 bases; unmatched junction nucleotides: 13. The CDR3 spans 18 residues. This CDR3 is CASSSGQGGFKRNSPLHF. The CDR3 DNA follows: TGTGCCAGCAGTTCCGGACAGGGGGGGTTTAAGAGGAATTCACCCCTCCACTTT.

The genes are TRBV18 and TRBJ2-5; TRBD2 matches 11 bases. The CDR3 is 16 residues long. The ends lost 3 bases at V and 2 bases at J; junction bases unmatched: 5. Germline V gene sequence: CDR1 KGHSH, CDR2 LQKENI. DNA of the CDR3: TGTGCCAGCTCACCTCGAACTAGCGGGGGACAAGAGACCCAGTACTTC. Its protein is CASSPRTSGGQETQYF.

V gene TRBV6-5 combines with J gene TRBJ2-1; 9 bases agree with TRBD2. Unmatched junction bases numbered 13, after V lost 7 bases and J lost 9 bases. This CDR3 is 15 amino acids long. The germline V gene has CDR1 MNHEY and CDR2 SVGAGI. The CDR3, as DNA: TGTGCCAGCACCCTAGCGATGGCGGGGGGGGGTGAGCAGTTCTTC. This gives the protein CASTLAMAGGGEQFF.

V usage is TRBV28 and J usage is TRBJ1-2, with a tentative D call TRBD1 (5 bases). V shed 3 bases and J shed 6 bases, with 20 bases lying between them. Germline CDR1 MDHEN, CDR2 SYDVKM. CDR3 size: 16 residues. The CDR3 loop is CASSFAREVRKNGYTF. For the CDR3, the DNA is TGTGCCAGCAGTTTTGCCAGGGAGGTTAGAAAGAATGGCTACACCTTC.

The chain recombines TRBV5-6 with TRBJ2-7, with D maybe TRBD2 (6 bases). The CDR3 sequence is 16 residues long. CDR1 is SGHDT, CDR2 YYEEEE, per germline. V was shortened by 6 bases and J by 6 bases, with 25 bases between the two germline ends. The CDR3 bases are TGTGCCAGCAACTCTATTTTCCGGGAGCAGGGTGGCGAGCAGTACTTC. Its protein is CASNSIFREQGGEQYF.

The CDR3 region is CASSFLPPTGKVLNTEAFF. In nucleotides, the CDR3 is TGTGCCAGCAGTTTCTTACCCCCGACAGGGAAAGTGTTAAACACTGAAGCTTTCTTT. V and J are TRBV28 and TRBJ1-1; 7 bases are shared with TRBD1. The CDR3 covers 19 residues. V lost 3 bases to trimming and J lost 2 bases; unmatched junction nucleotides: 18. CDR1 and CDR2 from the germline V gene are MDHEN and SYDVKM.

The rearrangement joins TRBV9 to TRBJ2-1, with D hard to call. The length of the CDR3 is 12 residues. The germline CDR1 and CDR2 sequences are SGDLS and YYNGEE. Trimming left V 1 base short and J 5 bases short, with 4 bases between. The CDR3 loop is CASSVLDNEQFF. The CDR3 DNA reads TGTGCCAGCAGCGTACTTGACAATGAGCAGTTCTTC.

This chain uses TRBV28 with TRBJ2-7; D may be TRBD1 (5 bases). The CDR3 has 13 amino acids. Per germline, CDR1 MDHEN and CDR2 SYDVKM. V was trimmed by 3 bases and J by 2 bases, leaving 8 bases between them. CDR3 loop: CASSFQGTYEQYF. Here the CDR3 DNA reads TGTGCCAGCAGTTTCCAGGGCACCTACGAGCAGTACTTC. Full variable domain (missing parts from reference TRBV28 and TRBJ2-7): DVKVTQSSRYLVKRTGEKVFLECVQDMDHENMFWYRQDPGLGLRLIYFSYDVKMKEKGDIPEGYSVSREKKERFSLILESASTNQTSMYLCASSFQGTYEQYFGPGTRLTVT.

The chain is built from TRBV6-5 and TRBJ1-5, with D unresolved. CDR3 length: 13 residues. Trimming took off 6 bases at V and 6 bases at J, with 12 bases between the two ends. Germline V CDR1 and CDR2: MNHEY, SVGAGI. The CDR3 DNA sequence: TGTGCCAGCAGGGATAGCTTTGTTCAGCCCCAGCATTTT. Encoded protein: CASRDSFVQPQHF.

CDR3 coding DNA: TGTGCCACCTCCGACAGGGCCAGCTCCTACGAGCAGTACTTC. It is translated as CATSDRASSYEQYF. The chain employs TRBV19 and TRBJ2-7; 7 nucleotides agree with TRBD1. This CDR3 is 14 amino acids long. Trimming took 10 bases from V and 0 from J; bases not matched to a gene: 9. CDR1 is LNHDA and CDR2 is SQIVND in the germline V gene (reference sequence).

The chain uses TRBV4-1 and TRBJ1-6; tentative D call: TRBD1 (5 bases). V gave up 0 bases and J gave up 0 bases, with 12 bases separating them. The CDR3 has 18 residues. Per germline, CDR1 MGHRA and CDR2 YSYEKL. The DNA for the CDR3 is TGCGCCAGCAGCCAAGAGGGCAGGGCAAGCTCCTATAATTCACCCCTCCACTTT. Its protein product is CASSQEGRASSYNSPLHF.